This T cell receptor (beta chain) came from a study of T cell repertoires in cytomegalovirus infection. Across the study: CMV epitopes that were recently identified and HLA-C-restricted were used alongside well-studied HLA-B-restricted ones. Public TCR beta signature analysis indicated the presence of both CMV infection and matching HLA type. Findings and limits, study-wide: The ex vivo response was dominated by HLA-C-restricted CMV-specific TCR beta clonotypes.

TCRdb recomputed calls from the reads with MiXCR, one row per CDR3 protein. The sample records approximately 910,000 distinct CDR3 sequences, around 32% being singletons. The CDR3 extends over 15 amino acids. Per germline, CDR1 SGHVS and CDR2 FNYEAQ. As regards this clonotype: Its antigen is still unknown. The junction departs from germline at one end; a sequencing error may be responsible.

Sequences were derived from cultured CD8+ T cells from PBMCs, sampled from culture after CMV antigen stimulation. The TCR comes from a human donor in good health (CMV status not recorded). Some clones in this sample may be carry-over from other donors' samples. J is TRBJ2-5 and V is TRBV7-6; 10 nucleotides agree with TRBD2. The chain's CDR3 is CANSLKRGGQETQYF. CDR3 DNA sequence: TGTGCCAACAGCTTAAAGCGGGGGGGCCAAGAGACCCAGTACTTC. Full variable domain (rest looked up from reference TRBV7-6 and TRBJ2-5): GAGVSQSPRYKVTKRGQDVALRCDPISGHVSLYWYRQALGQGPEFLTYFNYEAQQDKSGLPNDRFSAERPEGSISTLTIQRTEQRDSAMYRCANSLKRGGQETQYFGPGTRLLVL.